This T cell receptor (beta chain) was found in a study of blood T cell repertoires in COVID-19. Background on the study: Both acute and convalescent COVID-19 samples were obtained from the United States, Italy and Spain. Sample material is recorded as cDNA or gDNA derived from T cells, B-cell-depleted T cells, or PBMCs.

Concerning this clone itself: Sequence at one end of the junction differs from germline and may be a read error.

As handled by the study authors: Estimation of nucleated cell counts relied on the amplification of reference gene primers. Sequencing used immunoSEQ multiplex PCR; TCRdb keeps in-frame clones, though not all of them. That table gives V, J and clone size, and the DNA gave D and trimming. The table has 200,000 to 250,000 clones, 82% seen once. This CDR3 region has 13 residues. Germline CDR1 SGHDN, CDR2 FVKESK. The chain is built from TRBV14 and TRBJ2-7; the D gene is possibly TRBD2 (6 bases). What was sequenced was peripheral blood. The TCR originated in a woman at least 80 years old with COVID-19, enrolled during active disease. CDR3 in amino acids: CASSQDRQGLPRF. In nucleotides, the CDR3 is TGTGCCAGCAGCCAAGATCGGCAGGGACTCCCTCGCTTC.